These 2 T cell receptor beta chains originate from one sample sequenced in a study of long-term antiretroviral therapy in people with HIV. At the survey level, the v3.0 immunoSEQ assay was run. Method: immunoSEQ multiplex PCR; TCRdb's copy keeps in-frame clones and lacks some. Of about 28,000 clones listed, approximately 90% are singletons. The sequenced sample was unsorted PBMCs, obtained 1.8 years after starting antiretroviral therapy. These receptors all come from a woman younger than 30 with HIV.

The chain combines TRBV6-6 with TRBJ1-6, with 7 positions matching TRBD1. Germline V gene lookup returns CDR1 MNHNY and CDR2 SVGAGI (reference sequence). The junction had 7 bases not matched to a gene; V was cut back by 7 bases and J by 7 bases. The length of the CDR3 is 14 residues. The CDR3 loop is CASTEGAPNSPLHF. In nucleotides, the CDR3 is TGTGCCAGCACTGAGGGGGCTCCCAATTCACCCCTCCACTTT.

This chain connects TRBV7-3 to TRBJ2-7, with TRBD2 identical over 14 bases. J was trimmed by 5 bases and V by 4 bases; bases with no gene match: 7. In germline, CDR1 is SGHTA, CDR2 FQGTGA. CDR3 length: 16 residues. CDR3 residues: CASSYGTSGSLDEQYF. In DNA, the CDR3 is TGTGCCAGCAGCTACGGGACTAGCGGGAGTCTCGACGAGCAGTACTTC.